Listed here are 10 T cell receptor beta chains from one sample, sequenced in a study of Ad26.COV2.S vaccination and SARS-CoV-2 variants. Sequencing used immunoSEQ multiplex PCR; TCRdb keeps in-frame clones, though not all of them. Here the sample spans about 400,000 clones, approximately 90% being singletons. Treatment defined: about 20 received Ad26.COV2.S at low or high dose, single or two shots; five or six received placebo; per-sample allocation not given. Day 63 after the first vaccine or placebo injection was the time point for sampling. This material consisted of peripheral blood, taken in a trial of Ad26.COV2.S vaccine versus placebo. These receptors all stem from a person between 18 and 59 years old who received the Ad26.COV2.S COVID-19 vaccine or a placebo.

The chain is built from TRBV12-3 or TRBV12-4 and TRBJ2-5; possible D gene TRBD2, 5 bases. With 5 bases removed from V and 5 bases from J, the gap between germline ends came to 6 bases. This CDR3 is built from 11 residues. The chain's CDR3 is CASSGSETQYF. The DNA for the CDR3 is TGTGCCAGCAGTGGGAGTGAGACCCAGTACTTC.

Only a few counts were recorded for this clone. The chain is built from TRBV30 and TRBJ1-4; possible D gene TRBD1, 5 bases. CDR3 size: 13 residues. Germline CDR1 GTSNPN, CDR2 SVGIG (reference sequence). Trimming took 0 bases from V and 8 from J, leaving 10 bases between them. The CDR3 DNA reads TGTGCCTGGAGTGTACGACGGGGGGAAAAACTGTTTTTT. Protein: CAWSVRRGEKLFF.

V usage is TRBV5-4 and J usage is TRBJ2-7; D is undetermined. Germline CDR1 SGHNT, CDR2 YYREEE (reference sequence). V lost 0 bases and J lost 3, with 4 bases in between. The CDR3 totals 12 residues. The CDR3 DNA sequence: TGTGCCAGCAGCTTGGATTACTACGAGCAGTACTTC. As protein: CASSLDYYEQYF.

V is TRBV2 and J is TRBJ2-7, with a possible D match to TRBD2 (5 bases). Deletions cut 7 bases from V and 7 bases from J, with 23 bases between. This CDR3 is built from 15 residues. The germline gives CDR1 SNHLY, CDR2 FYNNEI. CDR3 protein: CASTPTLGSGYEQYF. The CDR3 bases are TGTGCCAGCACCCCGACATTGGGAAGCGGTTATGAGCAGTACTTC.

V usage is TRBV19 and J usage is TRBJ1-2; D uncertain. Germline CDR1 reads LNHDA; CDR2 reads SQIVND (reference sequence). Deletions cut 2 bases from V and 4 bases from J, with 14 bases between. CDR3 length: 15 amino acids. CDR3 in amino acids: CASSIWREALYGYTF. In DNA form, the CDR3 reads TGTGCCAGTAGTATATGGAGGGAAGCCCTCTATGGCTACACCTTC.

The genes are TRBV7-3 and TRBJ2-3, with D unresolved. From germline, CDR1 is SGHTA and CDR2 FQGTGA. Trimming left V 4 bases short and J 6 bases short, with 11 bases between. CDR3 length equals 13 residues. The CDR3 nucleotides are TGTGCCAGCAGCTCAGGACGGTCGGATACGCAGTATTTT. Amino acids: CASSSGRSDTQYF.

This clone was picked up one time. CDR3 loop: CASSSRIGTVRRNEQFF. CDR3 nucleotides: TGTGCCAGCAGTTCCAGGATCGGGACAGTCCGTCGGAATGAGCAGTTCTTC. The chain links TRBV28 to TRBJ2-1, with 7 nucleotides matching TRBD1. The germline V gene has CDR1 MDHEN and CDR2 SYDVKM. The CDR3 spans 17 residues. V was pared by 4 bases and J by 7 bases, with 16 bases of the junction left unmatched.

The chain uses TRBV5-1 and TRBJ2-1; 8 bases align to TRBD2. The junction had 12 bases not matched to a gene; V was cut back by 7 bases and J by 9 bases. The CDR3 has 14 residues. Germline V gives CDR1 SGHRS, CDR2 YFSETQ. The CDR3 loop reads CASRQREPLGEQFF. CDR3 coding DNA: TGCGCCAGCCGACAGCGGGAGCCCCTGGGTGAGCAGTTCTTC.

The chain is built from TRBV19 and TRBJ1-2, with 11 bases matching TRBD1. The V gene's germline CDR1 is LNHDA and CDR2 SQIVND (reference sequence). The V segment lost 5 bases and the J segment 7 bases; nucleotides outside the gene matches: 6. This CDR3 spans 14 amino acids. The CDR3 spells CASSPRTGGSGYTF. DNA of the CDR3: TGTGCCAGTAGTCCTCGGACAGGGGGCAGTGGCTACACCTTC.

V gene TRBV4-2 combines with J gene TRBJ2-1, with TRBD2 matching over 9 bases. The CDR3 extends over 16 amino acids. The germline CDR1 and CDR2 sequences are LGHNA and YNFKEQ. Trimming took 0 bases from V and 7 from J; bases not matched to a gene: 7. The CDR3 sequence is CASSQERRGGLNEQFF. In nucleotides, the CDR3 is TGTGCCAGCAGCCAAGAGAGGCGGGGGGGTTTAAATGAGCAGTTCTTC.